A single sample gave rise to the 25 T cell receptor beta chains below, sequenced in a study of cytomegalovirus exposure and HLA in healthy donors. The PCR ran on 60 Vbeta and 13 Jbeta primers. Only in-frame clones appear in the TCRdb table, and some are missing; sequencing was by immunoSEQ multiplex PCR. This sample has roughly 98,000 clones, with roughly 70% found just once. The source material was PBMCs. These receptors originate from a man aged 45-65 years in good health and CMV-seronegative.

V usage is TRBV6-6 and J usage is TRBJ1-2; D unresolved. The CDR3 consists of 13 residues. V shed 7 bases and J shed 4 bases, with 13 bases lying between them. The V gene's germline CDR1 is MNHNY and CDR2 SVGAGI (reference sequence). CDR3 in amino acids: CASNPSDSYGYTF. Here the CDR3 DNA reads TGTGCCAGCAACCCCAGTGACTCCTATGGCTACACCTTC.

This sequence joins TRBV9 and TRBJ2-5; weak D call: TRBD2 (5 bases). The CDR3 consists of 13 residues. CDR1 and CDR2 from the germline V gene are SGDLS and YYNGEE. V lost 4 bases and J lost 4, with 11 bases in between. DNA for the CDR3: TGTGCCAGCAGCCGGGGAGATGCAGAGACCCAGTACTTC. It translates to CASSRGDAETQYF.

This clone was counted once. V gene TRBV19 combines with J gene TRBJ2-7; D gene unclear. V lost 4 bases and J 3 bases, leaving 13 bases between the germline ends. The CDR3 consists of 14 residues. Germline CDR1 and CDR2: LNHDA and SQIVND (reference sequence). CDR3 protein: CASSNHFQDYEQYF. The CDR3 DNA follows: TGTGCCAGTAGTAATCACTTCCAAGACTACGAGCAGTACTTC.

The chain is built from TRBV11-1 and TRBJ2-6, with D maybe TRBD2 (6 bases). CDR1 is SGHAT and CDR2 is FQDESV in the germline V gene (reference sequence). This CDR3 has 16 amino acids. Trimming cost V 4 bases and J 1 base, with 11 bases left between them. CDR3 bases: TGTGCCAGCAGCTCCCGGGACTGGTCTGGGGCCAACGTCCTGACTTTC. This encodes CASSSRDWSGANVLTF.

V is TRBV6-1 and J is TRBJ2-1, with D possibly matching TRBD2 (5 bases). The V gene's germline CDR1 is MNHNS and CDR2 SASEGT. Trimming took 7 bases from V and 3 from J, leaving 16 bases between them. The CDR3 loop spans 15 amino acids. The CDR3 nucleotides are TGTGCCAGCAAGTTTTTGAGGGTACTCTACAATGAGCAGTTCTTC. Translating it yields CASKFLRVLYNEQFF.

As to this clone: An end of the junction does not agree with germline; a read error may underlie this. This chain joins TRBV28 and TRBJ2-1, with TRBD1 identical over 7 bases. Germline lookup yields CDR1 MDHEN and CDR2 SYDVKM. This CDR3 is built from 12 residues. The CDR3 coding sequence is TGTGCCAACAGTTTCTATACAGGGGCGTCGTTCTTC. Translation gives CANSFYTGASFF.

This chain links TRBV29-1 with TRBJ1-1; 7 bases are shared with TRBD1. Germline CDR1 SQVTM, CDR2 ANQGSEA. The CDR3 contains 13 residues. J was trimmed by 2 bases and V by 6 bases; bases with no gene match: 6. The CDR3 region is CSVQGQLNTEAFF. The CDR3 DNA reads TGCAGCGTGCAGGGACAGCTCAACACTGAAGCTTTCTTT.

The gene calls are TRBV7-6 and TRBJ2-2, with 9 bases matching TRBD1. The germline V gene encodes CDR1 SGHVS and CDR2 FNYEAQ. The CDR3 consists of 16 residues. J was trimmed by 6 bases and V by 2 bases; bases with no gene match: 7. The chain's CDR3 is CASSLSGTGKAGELFF. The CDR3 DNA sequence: TGTGCCAGCAGCTTATCCGGGACAGGGAAGGCCGGGGAGCTGTTTTTT. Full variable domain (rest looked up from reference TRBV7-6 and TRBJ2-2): GAGVSQSPRYKVTKRGQDVALRCDPISGHVSLYWYRQALGQGPEFLTYFNYEAQQDKSGLPNDRFSAERPEGSISTLTIQRTEQRDSAMYRCASSLSGTGKAGELFFGEGSRLTVL.

The CDR3 nucleotides read TGCGCCAGCAGTGACCCGGGAGGGGTCAATACGCAGTATTTT. Residues: CASSDPGGVNTQYF. V and J are TRBV10-2 and TRBJ2-3, with 8 bases lining up with TRBD2. V was pared by 3 bases and J by 7 bases, with 6 bases of the junction left unmatched. Germline V gives CDR1 WSHSY, CDR2 SAAADI. The CDR3 extends over 14 amino acids.

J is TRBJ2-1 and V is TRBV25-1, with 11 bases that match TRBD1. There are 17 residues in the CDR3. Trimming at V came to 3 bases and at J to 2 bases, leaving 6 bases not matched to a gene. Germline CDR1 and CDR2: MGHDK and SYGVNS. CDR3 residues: CASSDSRTGGPYNEQFF. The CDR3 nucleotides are TGTGCCAGCAGTGACTCCAGGACAGGGGGCCCCTACAATGAGCAGTTCTTC.

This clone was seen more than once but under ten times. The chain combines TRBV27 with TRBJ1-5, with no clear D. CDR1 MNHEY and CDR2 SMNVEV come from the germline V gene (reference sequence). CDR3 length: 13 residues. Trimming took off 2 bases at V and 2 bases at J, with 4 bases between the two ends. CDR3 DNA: TGTGCCAGCAGTTTACTAGGCAATCAGCCCCAGCATTTT. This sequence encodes CASSLLGNQPQHF.

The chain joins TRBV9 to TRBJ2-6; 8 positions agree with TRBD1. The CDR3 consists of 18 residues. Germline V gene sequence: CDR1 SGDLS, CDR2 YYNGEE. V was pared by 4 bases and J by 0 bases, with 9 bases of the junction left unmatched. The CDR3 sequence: CASSPRTGSGSGANVLTF. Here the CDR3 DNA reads TGTGCCAGCAGCCCCAGGACAGGGTCGGGCTCTGGGGCCAACGTCCTGACTTTC.

Here the CDR3 DNA reads TGTGCCAGCGGGCGACCCGTGCAGTACTTC. This encodes CASGRPVQYF. This rearrangement joins TRBV27 to TRBJ2-7; D is unresolved. V was shortened by 8 bases and J by 9 bases, with 11 bases between the two germline ends. CDR1 and CDR2 from the germline V gene are MNHEY and SMNVEV (reference sequence). The CDR3 covers 10 residues.

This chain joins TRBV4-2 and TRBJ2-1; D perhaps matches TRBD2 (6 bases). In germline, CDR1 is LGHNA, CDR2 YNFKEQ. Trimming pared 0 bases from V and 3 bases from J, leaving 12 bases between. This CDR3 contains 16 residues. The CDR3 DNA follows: TGTGCCAGCAGCCAAGATCTAAGCGGGCTCTACAATGAGCAGTTCTTC. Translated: CASSQDLSGLYNEQFF.

CDR3: CASSSDRGYGYTF. The CDR3 nucleotides read TGTGCCAGCAGCTCAGACAGGGGTTATGGCTACACCTTC. The genes are TRBV11-3 and TRBJ1-2; 8 nucleotides match TRBD1. V trimming: 4 bases; J trimming: 5 bases; junction bases outside the gene matches: 3. CDR3 size: 13 residues. The germline V gene encodes CDR1 SGHNT and CDR2 YENEEA. Combining the CDR3 with reference TRBV11-3 and TRBJ1-2 gives the whole variable domain EAGVVQSPRYKIIEKKQPVAFWCNPISGHNTLYWYLQNLGQGPELLIRYENEEAVDDSQLPKDRFSAERLKGVDSTLKIQPAELGDSAVYLCASSSDRGYGYTFGSGTRLTVV.

The CDR3 loop reads CASSSLAGGFHEQYF. As DNA, the CDR3 is TGTGCCAGTAGTAGTCTAGCGGGAGGGTTTCACGAGCAGTACTTC. The chain links TRBV19 to TRBJ2-7; 12 bases are shared with TRBD2. Unmatched junction bases numbered 6, after V lost 4 bases and J lost 5 bases. The germline V gene has CDR1 LNHDA and CDR2 SQIVND (reference sequence). The CDR3 extends over 15 amino acids.

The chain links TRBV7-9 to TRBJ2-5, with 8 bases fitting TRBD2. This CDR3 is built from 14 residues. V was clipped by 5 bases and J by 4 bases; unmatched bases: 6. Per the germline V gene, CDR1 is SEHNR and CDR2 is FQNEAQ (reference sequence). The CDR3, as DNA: TGTGCCAGCAGCCCCCGGGGGGGCGGAGAGACCCAGTACTTC. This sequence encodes CASSPRGGGETQYF.

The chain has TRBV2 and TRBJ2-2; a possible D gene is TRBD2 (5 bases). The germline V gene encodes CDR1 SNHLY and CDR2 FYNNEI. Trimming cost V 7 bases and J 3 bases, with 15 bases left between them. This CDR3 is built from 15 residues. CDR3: CASIRAVRYTGELFF. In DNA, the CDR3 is TGTGCCAGCATCAGAGCGGTTCGCTACACCGGGGAGCTGTTTTTT.

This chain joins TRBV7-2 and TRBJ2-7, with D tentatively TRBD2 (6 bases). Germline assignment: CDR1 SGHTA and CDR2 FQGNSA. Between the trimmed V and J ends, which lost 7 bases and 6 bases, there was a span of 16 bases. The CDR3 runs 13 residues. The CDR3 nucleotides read TGTGCCAGCACCTACGGGGGACCTGGCGAGCAGTACTTC. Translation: CASTYGGPGEQYF.

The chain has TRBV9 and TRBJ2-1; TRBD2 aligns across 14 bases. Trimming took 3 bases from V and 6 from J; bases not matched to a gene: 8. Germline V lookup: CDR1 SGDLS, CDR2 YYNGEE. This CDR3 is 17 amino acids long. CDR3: CASSAWTSGGRGNEQFF. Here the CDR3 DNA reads TGTGCCAGCAGCGCCTGGACTAGCGGGGGGAGGGGCAATGAGCAGTTCTTC.

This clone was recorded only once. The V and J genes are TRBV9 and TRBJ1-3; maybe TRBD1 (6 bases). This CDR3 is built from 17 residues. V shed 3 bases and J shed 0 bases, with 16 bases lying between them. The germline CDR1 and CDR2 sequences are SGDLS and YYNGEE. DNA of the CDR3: TGTGCCAGCAGCGCTCAGGGGCTCACTAGCTCTGGAAACACCATATATTTT. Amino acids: CASSAQGLTSSGNTIYF.

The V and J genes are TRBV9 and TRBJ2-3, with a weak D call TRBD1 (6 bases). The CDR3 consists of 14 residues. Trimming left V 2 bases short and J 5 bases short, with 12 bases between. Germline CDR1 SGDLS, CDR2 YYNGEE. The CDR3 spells CASSVQGKGDTQYF. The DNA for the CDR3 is TGTGCCAGCAGCGTTCAGGGGAAGGGAGATACGCAGTATTTT. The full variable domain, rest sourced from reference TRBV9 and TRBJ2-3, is DSGVTQTPKHLITATGQRVTLRCSPRSGDLSVYWYQQSLDQGLQFLIQYYNGEERAKGNILERFSAQQFPDLHSELNLSSLELGDSALYFCASSVQGKGDTQYFGPGTRLTVL.

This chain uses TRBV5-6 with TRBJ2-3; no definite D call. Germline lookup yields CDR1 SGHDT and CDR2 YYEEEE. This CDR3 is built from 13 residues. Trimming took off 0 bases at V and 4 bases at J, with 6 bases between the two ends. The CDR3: CASSLAGADTQYF. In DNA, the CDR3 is TGTGCCAGCAGCTTGGCCGGTGCAGATACGCAGTATTTT.

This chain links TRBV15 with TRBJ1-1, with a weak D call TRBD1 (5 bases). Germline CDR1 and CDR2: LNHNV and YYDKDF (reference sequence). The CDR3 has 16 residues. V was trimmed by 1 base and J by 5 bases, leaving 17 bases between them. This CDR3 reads CATSRGGLAGRTEAFF. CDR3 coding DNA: TGTGCCACCAGCAGAGGGGGCCTTGCGGGACGGACTGAAGCTTTCTTT.

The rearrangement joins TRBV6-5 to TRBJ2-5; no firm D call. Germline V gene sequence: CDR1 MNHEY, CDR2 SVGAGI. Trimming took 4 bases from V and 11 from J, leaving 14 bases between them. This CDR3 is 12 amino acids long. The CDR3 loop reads CASSSSPLEQYF. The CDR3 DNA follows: TGTGCCAGCAGTTCCTCACCGCTGGAGCAGTACTTC.